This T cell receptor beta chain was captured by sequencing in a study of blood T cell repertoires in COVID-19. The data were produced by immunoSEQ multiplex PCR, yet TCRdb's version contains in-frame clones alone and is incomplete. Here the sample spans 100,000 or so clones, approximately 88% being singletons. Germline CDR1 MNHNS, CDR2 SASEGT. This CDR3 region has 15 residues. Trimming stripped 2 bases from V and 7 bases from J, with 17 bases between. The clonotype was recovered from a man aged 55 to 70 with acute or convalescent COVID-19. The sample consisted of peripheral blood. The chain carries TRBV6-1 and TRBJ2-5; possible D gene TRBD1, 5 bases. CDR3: CASSENPDRSVTQYF. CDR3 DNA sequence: TGTGCCAGCAGTGAAAATCCCGACAGATCAGTGACCCAGTACTTC.